A single sample gave rise to the 2 T cell receptor beta chains below, sequenced in a study of siplizumab effects on memory and regulatory T cells. TCRdb's table, derived via immunoSEQ multiplex PCR, lists solely in-frame clones and lacks some. The sample has 100,000 or so clones, around 94% seen once. What was sequenced was Tregs sorted from blood. The receptors originated from a human donor in good health.

The CDR3: CASSRAIAGPYEQYF. In DNA form, the CDR3 reads TGTGCCAGCAGCCGGGCAATAGCGGGACCCTACGAGCAGTACTTC. V usage is TRBV6-1 and J usage is TRBJ2-7; 8 bases align to TRBD2. V trimming: 6 bases; J trimming: 2 bases; junction bases outside the gene matches: 9. Germline CDR1 reads MNHNS; CDR2 reads SASEGT. The CDR3 sequence is 15 residues long.

The count of this clone is one. The rearrangement joins TRBV11-1 to TRBJ2-7; TRBD2 matches 8 bases. From germline, CDR1 is SGHAT and CDR2 FQDESV (reference sequence). With V trimmed by 4 bases and J by 3 bases, 8 bases remained unmatched. The CDR3 length is 15 residues. The CDR3 loop reads CASSSGLAGGYEQYF. DNA of the CDR3: TGTGCCAGCAGCTCAGGACTAGCTGGTGGCTACGAGCAGTACTTC.